These T cell receptor beta chains were read from a single sample in a study of control samples from healthy donors and cancer patients. The method was immunoSEQ multiplex PCR; TCRdb's version includes in-frame clones alone and lacks a portion of them. The sample contains 90,000 or so clones, less than 90% of which appear only once. Material for sequencing was blood. These receptors all stem from a woman aged 70-85 years in good health. Each CDR3 is given with its conserved first and last residue. The D gene is left open where the match is weak. Rows may omit the clone size; those that give it use once, few, many or a size class.

>-|-|TRBV9
CASSVGASGNTEAFF
>-|-|TRBV5-3
CARSLADSTDTQYF
>-|TRBD2|TRBV11-2
CASSLVAGAYEQYF
>-|TRBD2|TRBV5-4
CASNGGTSGSQETQYF
>-|-|TRBV19
CASSMRGSTGANVLTF
>-|-|TRBV30
CASRRVGHGYTF
>few|-|TRBV5-6
CASSIARGEQYF
>many|TRBD2|TRBV7-2
CASSLGLAGVFGQYF
>-|-|TRBV6-5
CASRDTIYGYTF
>-|-|TRBV2
CASSGSGGETQYF
>-|-|TRBV29-1
CSVAAIYGYTF
>-|TRBD1|TRBV29-1
CSSAGETGTKAFF
>-|-|TRBV6-6
CASSLTPRTFYNEQFF
>-|-|TRBV29-1
CSVDGGRREKLFF
>-|-|TRBV11-2
CASSLDLGNGQFF
>-|-|TRBV20-1
CSASSETQYF
>-|-|TRBV6-5
CASLPSTQNTEAFF
>-|-|TRBV7-8
CASSTFYEQFF
>once|TRBD1|TRBV6-5
CATQTGNNSPLHF
>-|-|TRBV6-2/TRBV6-3
CASSYLGVGADTQYF